The rows below give T cell receptor beta chains drawn from one sample of a study of blood T cell repertoires in COVID-19. Sequencing was performed with immunoSEQ multiplex PCR; in TCRdb, only in-frame clones are kept and a portion is missing. The profile shows 150,000 to 200,000 clones, roughly nine tenths of them singletons. Sequencing input: peripheral blood. The receptors here all came from a man between 18 and 29 years old who had recovered from COVID-19. Each CDR3 is given with its conserved first and last residue. D genes are given only for firm matches. The size of a clone is reported for some rows only, either as once, few or many, or as a class for expanded clones.

V gene	clone size	D gene	J gene	CDR3 protein	CDR3 DNA
TRBV27	-	-	TRBJ2-7	CASRSTPYEQYF	TGTGCCAGCAGGTCGACACCTTACGAGCAGTACTTC
TRBV5-1	-	TRBD1	TRBJ2-1	CASSSGQGNNEQFF	TGCGCCAGCAGCTCGGGACAGGGGAACAATGAGCAGTTCTTC
TRBV5-4	once	TRBD1	TRBJ1-1	CASSIRQGLYTEAFF	TGTGCCAGCAGCATCCGACAGGGGTTATACACTGAAGCTTTCTTT
TRBV27	-	TRBD1	TRBJ2-7	CASATTDRAYEQYF	TGTGCCAGCGCCACTACGGACAGGGCCTACGAGCAGTACTTC
TRBV3-1/TRBV3-2	-	-	TRBJ2-4	CASSPSGRRVARAKNIQYF	TGTGCCAGCAGCCCCTCGGGGAGACGGGTTGCTCGGGCCAAAAACATTCAGTACTTC
TRBV24-1	-	-	TRBJ1-2	CATSDSTDRPYGYTF	TGTGCCACCAGTGATTCAACGGACAGACCGTATGGCTACACCTTC
TRBV3-1/TRBV3-2	-	-	TRBJ1-3	CASSQEKGQGNTIYF	TGTGCCAGCAGCCAAGAGAAGGGGCAGGGAAACACCATATATTTT
TRBV5-1	-	-	TRBJ2-5	CASSLGSGPYQETQYF	TGCGCCAGCAGCTTGGGTAGCGGACCGTACCAAGAGACCCAGTACTTC
TRBV21-1	-	-	TRBJ2-3	CASSKEPSGTDTQYF	TGTGCCAGCAGCAAAGAGCCTAGCGGCACAGATACGCAGTATTTT
TRBV11-2	once	TRBD2	TRBJ2-7	CASSLVGTSGSYSYEQYF	TGTGCCAGCAGCTTAGTCGGGACTAGCGGCAGTTACTCCTACGAGCAGTACTTC
TRBV2	-	TRBD1	TRBJ1-4	CASRGDRAVDEKLFF	TGTGCCAGCAGGGGGGACAGGGCGGTAGATGAAAAACTGTTTTTT
TRBV4-3	-	TRBD2	TRBJ2-2	CASSQVGLAGGGTGELFF	TGCGCCAGCAGCCAAGTAGGACTAGCGGGAGGAGGAACCGGGGAGCTGTTTTTT
TRBV4-1	few	-	TRBJ1-6	CASSLRALNSPLHF	TGCGCCAGCAGCCTGCGGGCCTTAAATTCACCCCTCCACTTT
TRBV5-1	-	-	TRBJ1-2	CASSLVGKDSNF	TGCGCCAGCAGCTTGGTTGGAAAGGACAGCAACTTC
TRBV28	-	TRBD1	TRBJ2-7	CASSPSGTGFGEQYF	TGTGCCAGCAGTCCAAGCGGGACAGGGTTTGGAGAGCAGTACTTC
TRBV5-4	-	-	TRBJ2-3	CASSWLANTDTQYF	TGTGCCAGCAGCTGGCTAGCGAACACAGATACGCAGTATTTT
TRBV19	-	-	TRBJ1-6	CASSIDNKRTGMSSYNSPLHF	TGTGCCAGTAGTATAGATAATAAGCGGACTGGAATGAGCTCCTATAATTCACCCCTCCACTTT
TRBV24-1	-	TRBD1	TRBJ2-2	CATSEAGTGTGELFF	TGTGCCACCAGTGAGGCCGGGACAGGCACCGGGGAGCTGTTTTTT
TRBV2	-	-	TRBJ1-6	CASSFNRVGEHSPLHF	TGTGCCAGCAGTTTCAACAGGGTCGGGGAACATTCACCCCTCCACTTT
TRBV3-1/TRBV3-2	-	-	TRBJ1-1	CASSPGFVGRHEAFF	TGTGCCAGCAGCCCAGGGTTCGTAGGGCGGCATGAAGCTTTCTTT
TRBV21-1	-	-	TRBJ1-6	CASNQDRGPVNNSPLHF	TGTGCCAGCAATCAGGACAGGGGTCCCGTTAATAATTCACCCCTCCACTTT
TRBV7-9	-	-	TRBJ1-6	CASSSWAGLSYNSPLHF	TGTGCCAGCAGCTCATGGGCAGGCCTCTCCTATAATTCACCCCTCCACTTT
TRBV19	few	TRBD1	TRBJ2-3	CASGVTGGRTDTQYF	TGTGCCAGCGGGGTAACAGGGGGCCGCACAGATACGCAGTATTTT
TRBV4-1	-	TRBD1	TRBJ1-5	CASSSDRVQPQHF	TGCGCCAGCAGCTCAGACAGGGTTCAGCCCCAGCATTTT
TRBV27	-	-	TRBJ1-5	CASSLSAAGQPQHF	TGTGCCAGCAGTTTATCCGCAGCGGGTCAGCCCCAGCATTTT
TRBV19	-	-	TRBJ2-6	CASRPRFSGANVLTF	TGTGCCAGTCGACCCAGGTTCTCTGGGGCCAACGTCCTGACTTTC
TRBV20-1	few	-	TRBJ2-4	CSASYRAKNIQYF	TGCAGTGCTAGTTACAGGGCCAAAAACATTCAGTACTTC
TRBV2	-	TRBD1	TRBJ1-3	CASSEDRGLGNTIYF	TGTGCCAGCAGTGAGGACAGGGGGCTAGGAAACACCATATATTTT
TRBV28	-	TRBD1	TRBJ1-4	CASSSDRVQNEKLFF	TGTGCCAGCAGTTCGGACAGGGTGCAGAATGAAAAACTGTTTTTT
TRBV19	-	TRBD2	TRBJ2-1	CASTAGLANYNEQFF	TGTGCCAGTACCGCGGGACTAGCAAACTACAATGAGCAGTTCTTC
TRBV14	-	-	TRBJ1-2	CASSPRDF	TGTGCCAGCAGCCCCCGAGACTTC
TRBV13	-	TRBD2	TRBJ2-5	CASSLPEGLAGGETQYF	TGTGCCAGCAGCTTGCCAGAGGGACTAGCGGGGGGAGAGACCCAGTACTTC
TRBV5-4	-	TRBD2	TRBJ2-5	CASSLGLAETQYF	TGTGCCAGCAGCTTGGGACTAGCTGAGACCCAGTACTTC
TRBV11-2	-	TRBD2	TRBJ2-1	CASSTSGRGNEQFF	TGTGCCAGCAGCACTAGCGGGAGGGGCAATGAGCAGTTCTTC
TRBV5-1	few	TRBD2	TRBJ2-1	CASSTGLADPYNEQFF	TGCGCCAGCAGCACTGGACTAGCGGACCCCTACAATGAGCAGTTCTTC
TRBV19	-	TRBD2	TRBJ2-7	CASSIAGGLADYEQYF	TGTGCCAGTAGTATCGCTGGGGGACTAGCGGATTACGAGCAGTACTTC
TRBV6-6	-	-	TRBJ2-7	CASSTQGGATYEQYF	TGTGCCAGCAGTACGCAAGGAGGGGCCACCTACGAGCAGTACTTC